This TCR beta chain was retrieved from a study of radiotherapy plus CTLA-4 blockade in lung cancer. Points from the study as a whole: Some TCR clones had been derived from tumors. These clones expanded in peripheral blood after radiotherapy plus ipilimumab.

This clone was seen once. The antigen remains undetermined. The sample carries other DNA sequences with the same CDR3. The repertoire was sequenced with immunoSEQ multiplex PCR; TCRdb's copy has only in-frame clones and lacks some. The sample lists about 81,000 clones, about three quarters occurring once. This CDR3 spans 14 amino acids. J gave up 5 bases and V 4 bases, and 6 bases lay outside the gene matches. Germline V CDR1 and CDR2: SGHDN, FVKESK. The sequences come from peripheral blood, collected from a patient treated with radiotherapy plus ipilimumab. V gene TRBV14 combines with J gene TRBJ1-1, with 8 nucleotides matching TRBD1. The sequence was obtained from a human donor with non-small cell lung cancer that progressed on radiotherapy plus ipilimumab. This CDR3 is CASSPDREDTEAFF. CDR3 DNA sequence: TGTGCCAGCAGCCCGGACAGGGAAGATACTGAAGCTTTCTTT.